The text below deals with one T cell receptor (beta chain). Its antigen is currently unknown. This could be a read error, since a much larger clone is one nucleotide away. Quantitative 5'-RACE with molecular barcodes produced the TCR beta libraries. One entry per CDR3 protein results from TCRdb running MiXCR on the 5' RACE reads. The table records about 240,000 distinct CDR3 sequences, approximately 12% of them present only once. This record belongs to a study of CD8 T cells in ankylosing spondylitis. Study observations and caveats: What appeared characteristic of ankylosing spondylitis blood was a TCR beta motif of fewer than ten highly homologous variants.

The TCR comes from a male donor with ankylosing spondylitis or in good health (not recorded which). The specimen sequenced was blood, either unsorted or a sorted T cell fraction (not recorded which).

CDR3 region: CCARDRGAGDHNEQFF. For the CDR3, the DNA is TGCTGTGCTAGAGATCGTGGAGCGGGGGACCACAATGAGCAGTTCTTC. The chain uses TRBV20-1 and TRBJ2-1; 8 nucleotides align to TRBD2. There are 16 residues in the CDR3. Germline CDR1 and CDR2: DFQATT and SNEGSKA (reference sequence).